Listed below are T cell receptor beta chains from one sample, sequenced in a study of T-cell reconstitution after alpha-beta-depleted transplantation in children. Each CDR3 protein gets one entry after TCRdb re-called the PCR reads with MiXCR. Here the sample spans under 750,000 distinct CDR3 sequences, about 23% being singletons. Specimen: PBMCs, mostly from graft donor cells, collected 360 days after TCRalphabeta/CD19-depleted stem cell transplant. Source of these receptors: a boy in the first two years of life who had a stem cell transplant for acute myeloid leukemia, so the T cells may come from the graft donor. The CDR3 runs from the conserved cysteine through the conserved F or W. The D gene is left open where the match is weak. Size is stated for part of the rows, as once, few or many counts, or as a class when the clone is expanded.

V gene: TRBV5-1
clone size: few
D gene: TRBD1
J gene: TRBJ2-7
CDR3 DNA: TGCGCCAGCAGAGGGGACAGGTCCTACGAGCAGTACTTC
CDR3 protein: CASRGDRSYEQYF

V gene: TRBV7-8
clone size: .
D gene: TRBD1
J gene: TRBJ2-2
CDR3 DNA: TGTGCCAGCAGCCCACAGGGGGCCCACCTTCTGAACACCGGGGAGCTGTTTTTT
CDR3 protein: CASSPQGAHLLNTGELFF

V gene: TRBV5-8
clone size: .
D gene: .
J gene: TRBJ2-3
CDR3 DNA: TGTGCCAGCAGCTTCGGCCGGGACACAGATACGCAGTATTTT
CDR3 protein: CASSFGRDTDTQYF

V gene: TRBV5-1
clone size: .
D gene: TRBD1
J gene: TRBJ2-2
CDR3 DNA: TGCGCCAGCAGCTCAGACAGGGGTCAATACACCGGGGAGCTGTTTTTT
CDR3 protein: CASSSDRGQYTGELFF

V gene: TRBV20-1
clone size: .
D gene: .
J gene: TRBJ2-7
CDR3 DNA: TGCAGTGCTAGTCCGGGGACGGTAGCCTACGAGCAGTACTTC
CDR3 protein: CSASPGTVAYEQYF

V gene: TRBV12-3/TRBV12-4
clone size: few
D gene: .
J gene: TRBJ1-1
CDR3 DNA: TGTGCCAGCAGTTTCAGCCAGATGAACACTGAAGCTTTCTTT
CDR3 protein: CASSFSQMNTEAFF

V gene: TRBV4-1
clone size: few
D gene: TRBD1
J gene: TRBJ2-1
CDR3 DNA: TGCGCCAGCAGCCAGCCCCCGGGACAGGGGAAATTCTTC
CDR3 protein: CASSQPPGQGKFF

V gene: TRBV29-1
clone size: .
D gene: .
J gene: TRBJ2-3
CDR3 DNA: TGCAGCGTTGAGGGGGCTATCGCAGATACGCAGTATTTT
CDR3 protein: CSVEGAIADTQYF

V gene: TRBV25-1
clone size: .
D gene: .
J gene: TRBJ2-3
CDR3 DNA: TGTGCCACCCAAAAGACATATCATACGCAGTATTTT
CDR3 protein: CATQKTYHTQYF

V gene: TRBV3-1
clone size: .
D gene: .
J gene: TRBJ2-3
CDR3 DNA: TGTGCCAGCAGCCGGCGAAGGGCAGATACGCAGTATTTT
CDR3 protein: CASSRRRADTQYF

V gene: TRBV5-1
clone size: many
D gene: .
J gene: TRBJ2-3
CDR3 DNA: TGCGCCAGCAGCTTGGGGGACAATTCCATCTCCCTCACAGATACGCAGTATTTT
CDR3 protein: CASSLGDNSISLTDTQYF

V gene: TRBV29-1
clone size: few
D gene: TRBD2
J gene: TRBJ2-3
CDR3 DNA: TGCAGCGTCGCTACTGGACTAGCGGGGGGGGACACAGATACGCAGTATTTT
CDR3 protein: CSVATGLAGGDTDTQYF

V gene: TRBV7-6
clone size: .
D gene: .
J gene: TRBJ2-7
CDR3 DNA: TGTGCCAGCAGCTCTCAGACTTGGAACGAGCAGTACTTC
CDR3 protein: CASSSQTWNEQYF

V gene: TRBV4-1
clone size: few
D gene: .
J gene: TRBJ2-1
CDR3 DNA: TGCGCCAGCAGCCAAGATCATGGGACGGACCTTCGGATTTCCAATGAGCAGTTCTTC
CDR3 protein: CASSQDHGTDLRISNEQFF

V gene: TRBV29-1
clone size: many
D gene: .
J gene: TRBJ2-5
CDR3 DNA: TGCAGCGTTGAAGGCTGGGGCAAAGAGACCCAGTACTTC
CDR3 protein: CSVEGWGKETQYF

V gene: TRBV30
clone size: .
D gene: .
J gene: TRBJ2-7
CDR3 DNA: TGTGCCTGGAGTGTTGGCTTCGACGAGCAGTACTTC
CDR3 protein: CAWSVGFDEQYF

V gene: TRBV20-1
clone size: many
D gene: .
J gene: TRBJ2-1
CDR3 DNA: TGCAGTGCTAATACTGACGGCCTAGGGAATGAGCAGTTCTTC
CDR3 protein: CSANTDGLGNEQFF

V gene: TRBV20-1
clone size: many
D gene: .
J gene: TRBJ1-2
CDR3 DNA: TGCAGTGCTAGGAGTTCTAACTATGGCTACACCTTC
CDR3 protein: CSARSSNYGYTF

V gene: TRBV6-5
clone size: many
D gene: .
J gene: TRBJ1-2
CDR3 DNA: TGTGCCAGTGCCCCGGGGAAATATGGCTACACCTTC
CDR3 protein: CASAPGKYGYTF

V gene: TRBV6-1
clone size: few
D gene: .
J gene: TRBJ2-2
CDR3 DNA: TGTGCCAGTGGGGGAAGGAACACCGGGGAGCTGTTTTTT
CDR3 protein: CASGGRNTGELFF

V gene: TRBV20-1
clone size: few
D gene: .
J gene: TRBJ1-1
CDR3 DNA: TGCAGTGCTAGAGATCTAAGACAGAGTTTCCCAGGGGCTTTCTTT
CDR3 protein: CSARDLRQSFPGAFF

V gene: TRBV20-1
clone size: .
D gene: TRBD1
J gene: TRBJ2-7
CDR3 DNA: TGCAGTGCTAGAGAGACAGGGGACAGACGCTACGAGCAGTACTTC
CDR3 protein: CSARETGDRRYEQYF

V gene: TRBV5-5
clone size: many
D gene: TRBD2
J gene: TRBJ2-3
CDR3 DNA: TGTGCCAGCAGCGCCAGGACTAGCGGGGGCACAGATACGCAGTATTTT
CDR3 protein: CASSARTSGGTDTQYF

V gene: TRBV29-1
clone size: many
D gene: .
J gene: TRBJ2-1
CDR3 DNA: TGCAGCGTCCCGGAAAGAGCAAGTTACAATGAGCAGTTCTTC
CDR3 protein: CSVPERASYNEQFF

V gene: TRBV7-6
clone size: few
D gene: .
J gene: TRBJ2-3
CDR3 DNA: TGTGCCAGCAGCTTAGATCCGACACATCAAGATACGCAGTATTTT
CDR3 protein: CASSLDPTHQDTQYF

V gene: TRBV7-2
clone size: .
D gene: TRBD2
J gene: TRBJ2-5
CDR3 DNA: TGTGCCAGCAGCATCCAACTAGCGAGGGAGACCCAGTACTTC
CDR3 protein: CASSIQLARETQYF

V gene: TRBV20-1
clone size: many
D gene: .
J gene: TRBJ1-1
CDR3 DNA: TGCAGTGCTAAACAGGGAAGTCCGAACACTGAAGCTTTCTTT
CDR3 protein: CSAKQGSPNTEAFF

V gene: TRBV9
clone size: .
D gene: .
J gene: TRBJ2-2
CDR3 DNA: TGTGCCAGCAGCGTAGAGGCGGTAACTGGGACCGGGGAGCTGTTTTTT
CDR3 protein: CASSVEAVTGTGELFF

V gene: TRBV29-1
clone size: many
D gene: .
J gene: TRBJ2-1
CDR3 DNA: TGCAGCGTTGAACCCCTCGCAGACAATGAGCAGTTCTTC
CDR3 protein: CSVEPLADNEQFF

V gene: TRBV7-8
clone size: many
D gene: .
J gene: TRBJ2-5
CDR3 DNA: TGTGCCAGCAGCAGGAGTAGCGGAGGGGAGGCCCAGTACTTC
CDR3 protein: CASSRSSGGEAQYF

V gene: TRBV18
clone size: many
D gene: .
J gene: TRBJ2-1
CDR3 DNA: TGTGCCAGCTCACCAAACGACAGAAAAGGTTACAATGAGCAGTTCTTC
CDR3 protein: CASSPNDRKGYNEQFF

V gene: TRBV5-1
clone size: many
D gene: TRBD2
J gene: TRBJ2-1
CDR3 DNA: TGCGCCAGCAGCTTTAGCGGGGAAGGGGATGAGCAGTTCTTC
CDR3 protein: CASSFSGEGDEQFF

V gene: TRBV3-1
clone size: .
D gene: .
J gene: TRBJ2-3
CDR3 DNA: TGTGCCAGCAGCCCGTTGGGGAGTAACACAGATACGCAGTATTTT
CDR3 protein: CASSPLGSNTDTQYF

V gene: TRBV4-3
clone size: many
D gene: .
J gene: TRBJ2-1
CDR3 DNA: TGCGCCAGCAGCCAAGATCTCGGGACGTTAGTCTCCTACAATGAGCAGTTCTTC
CDR3 protein: CASSQDLGTLVSYNEQFF

V gene: TRBV5-6
clone size: many
D gene: .
J gene: TRBJ2-1
CDR3 DNA: TGTGCCAGCAGCAATCCGGAGCTAGCGCCCCCATGGCAGTTCTTC
CDR3 protein: CASSNPELAPPWQFF

V gene: TRBV6-5
clone size: few
D gene: TRBD1
J gene: TRBJ1-4
CDR3 DNA: TGTGCCAGCAGTTACGCCAGACAGGGGACAGGGGAAAAACTGTTTTTT
CDR3 protein: CASSYARQGTGEKLFF

V gene: TRBV29-1
clone size: many
D gene: .
J gene: TRBJ2-1
CDR3 DNA: TGCAGCGTTGAAGCTGGGGTTGAGCAGTTCTTC
CDR3 protein: CSVEAGVEQFF

V gene: TRBV5-1
clone size: .
D gene: .
J gene: TRBJ1-2
CDR3 DNA: TGCGCCGGCAGCTTGGAGGGTGGCTACACCTTC
CDR3 protein: CAGSLEGGYTF

V gene: TRBV4-3
clone size: .
D gene: .
J gene: TRBJ2-7
CDR3 DNA: TGCGCCAGCAGCCAAGATAGAGGGAACTACGAGCAGTACTTC
CDR3 protein: CASSQDRGNYEQYF

V gene: TRBV4-3
clone size: many
D gene: .
J gene: TRBJ2-7
CDR3 DNA: TGCGCCAGCAGCCAAAACCTCGGAGGGGTCGCCTACGAGCAGTACTTC
CDR3 protein: CASSQNLGGVAYEQYF

V gene: TRBV20-1
clone size: few
D gene: .
J gene: TRBJ1-2
CDR3 DNA: TGCAGTGCTAGAGATCCATATGGCTACACCTTC
CDR3 protein: CSARDPYGYTF

V gene: TRBV12-3/TRBV12-4
clone size: many
D gene: TRBD2
J gene: TRBJ2-1
CDR3 DNA: TGTGCCAGCAGTTCCCCGAGGGGACTAGCGGGGGGACTTCACAATGAGCAGTTCTTC
CDR3 protein: CASSSPRGLAGGLHNEQFF

V gene: TRBV4-2
clone size: once
D gene: TRBD2
J gene: TRBJ2-1
CDR3 DNA: TGTGCCAGCAGCTCTCCGGGACTAGCGGTCAATGAGCAGTTCTTC
CDR3 protein: CASSSPGLAVNEQFF

V gene: TRBV10-3
clone size: .
D gene: .
J gene: TRBJ2-1
CDR3 DNA: TGTGCCATCAACCCTTCTACCCGGGACCCCCCGAGCTCCTACAATGAGCAGTTCTTC
CDR3 protein: CAINPSTRDPPSSYNEQFF

V gene: TRBV7-2
clone size: many
D gene: .
J gene: TRBJ2-2
CDR3 DNA: TGTGCCAGCAGCTTAGTACAGACGAACACCGGGGAGCTGTTTTTT
CDR3 protein: CASSLVQTNTGELFF

V gene: TRBV20-1
clone size: .
D gene: .
J gene: TRBJ1-1
CDR3 DNA: TGCAGTGCTAGTGTAGACAGGTTCACTGAAGCTTTCTTT
CDR3 protein: CSASVDRFTEAFF